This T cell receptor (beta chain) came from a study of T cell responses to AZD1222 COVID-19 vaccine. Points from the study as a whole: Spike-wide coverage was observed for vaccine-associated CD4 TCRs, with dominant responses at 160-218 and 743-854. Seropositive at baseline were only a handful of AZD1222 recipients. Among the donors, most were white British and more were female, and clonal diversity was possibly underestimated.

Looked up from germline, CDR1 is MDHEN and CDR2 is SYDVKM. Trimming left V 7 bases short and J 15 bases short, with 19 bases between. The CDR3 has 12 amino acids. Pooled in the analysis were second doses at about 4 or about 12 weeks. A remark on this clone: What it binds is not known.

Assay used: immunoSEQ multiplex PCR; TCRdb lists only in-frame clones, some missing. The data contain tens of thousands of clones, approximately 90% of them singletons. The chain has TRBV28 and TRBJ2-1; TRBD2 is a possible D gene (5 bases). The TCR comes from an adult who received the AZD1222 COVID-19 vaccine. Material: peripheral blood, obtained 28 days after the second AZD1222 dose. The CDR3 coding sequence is TGTGCCAGCACCTCCCCCCGGGGTGGTCTGTTCTTC. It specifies CASTSPRGGLFF.